These 10 T cell receptor beta chains share one sample of origin, sequenced in a study of Graves' ophthalmopathy and Graves' hyperthyroidism. Investigators amplified TCR beta CDR3 regions from RNA transcripts. Amplification began with first-round RT-PCR using HTBI primers, then second-round multiplex PCR was performed. TCRdb passed the multiplex PCR reads through MiXCR, listing each CDR3 protein once. Of 600,000 to 700,000 distinct CDR3 sequences in the sample, about two fifths were seen once. Sequencing was done on a sample of peripheral blood. These TCRs come from an adult man with Graves' ophthalmopathy.

Points on this clonotype: This may arise from a read error, as a much more abundant clone is one base away. The chain combines TRBV4-3 with TRBJ1-2, with D maybe TRBD1 (5 bases). The CDR3 runs to 16 residues. Germline CDR1 is LGHNA and CDR2 is YSLEER. Trimming stripped 0 bases from V and 0 bases from J, with 11 bases between. This chain's CDR3 is CASSQDRGRANYGYTF. The CDR3 DNA follows: TGCGCCAGCAGCCAAGATCGCGGCAGGGCTAACTATGGCTACACCTTC.

In its sample, this clonotype was seen a few times. This chain uses TRBV12-3 or TRBV12-4 with TRBJ2-7; no definite D call. The V end lost 2 bases, the J end lost 6 bases, and 11 bases lay between the germline ends. The CDR3 has 13 residues. Here the CDR3 reads CASSLSARLEQYF. The CDR3 DNA reads TGTGCCAGCAGTTTATCGGCCCGCCTCGAGCAGTACTTC.

The table lists this clonotype with many counts. The gene calls are TRBV20-1 and TRBJ2-5; D unclear. Germline-derived CDR1 and CDR2 are DFQATT and SNEGSKA (reference sequence). This CDR3 region has 13 residues. The ends were cut back, 1 base at V and 1 base at J, with 7 bases in the middle. The CDR3 is CSARVGAQETQYF. In nucleotides, the CDR3 is TGCAGTGCTAGAGTCGGCGCCCAAGAGACCCAGTACTTC.

J is TRBJ1-6 and V is TRBV7-6; TRBD1 matches at 7 bases. CDR3 length: 14 residues. J lost 10 bases, V lost 2 bases, and 5 bases had no gene match. CDR1 is SGHVS and CDR2 is FNYEAQ in the germline V gene. CDR3 nucleotides: TGTGCCAGCAGCTTACAGGGGGAGAGATCACCCCTCCACTTT. It encodes CASSLQGERSPLHF.

The chain uses TRBV12-3 or TRBV12-4 and TRBJ1-6, with D perhaps TRBD1 (5 bases). This CDR3 has 14 amino acids. V lost 6 bases and J lost 7, with 13 bases in between. CDR3 sequence (DNA): TGTGCCAGCAGCCGCGGACGGGGGAATTCACCCCTCCACTTT. Translation: CASSRGRGNSPLHF.

This clonotype was observed at least ten times. V and J are TRBV7-2 and TRBJ1-5; D ambiguous. The CDR3 extends over 15 amino acids. Trimming shortened V by 2 bases and J by 2 bases, and 10 bases separated the two germline ends. Germline V gives CDR1 SGHTA, CDR2 FQGNSA. The DNA of the CDR3 is TGTGCCAGCAGCTTAATGTCACTCGGCAATCAGCCCCAGCATTTT. Its translation: CASSLMSLGNQPQHF. Complete variable domain (other parts from reference TRBV7-2 and TRBJ1-5): GAGVSQSPSNKVTEKGKDVELRCDPISGHTALYWYRQSLGQGLEFLIYFQGNSAPDKSGLPSDRFSAERTGGSVSTLTIQRTQQEDSAVYLCASSLMSLGNQPQHFGDGTRLSIL.

This chain connects TRBV24-1 to TRBJ2-2, with D perhaps being TRBD1 or TRBD2 (5 bases each). Germline CDR1 reads KGHDR; CDR2 reads SFDVKD. Trimming took off 4 bases at V and 3 bases at J, with 17 bases between the two ends. This CDR3 spans 17 amino acids. The CDR3 loop is CATSDTDSGTHTGELFF. In DNA form, the CDR3 reads TGTGCCACCAGTGACACCGACTCCGGGACCCACACCGGGGAGCTGTTTTTT.

This clonotype was counted at least ten times. The V call is TRBV20-1, the J call TRBJ2-5; 8 bases align to TRBD1. Germline assignment: CDR1 DFQATT and CDR2 SNEGSKA (reference sequence). J lost 1 base, V lost 6 bases, and 4 bases had no gene match. CDR3 size: 13 residues. CDR3 DNA: TGCAGTGCCGAACAGGGGGGCCAAGAGACCCAGTACTTC. Protein sequence: CSAEQGGQETQYF.

With respect to this clonotype: A junction boundary mismatches the germline segment, possibly from a read error. V and J are TRBV10-3 and TRBJ2-3; D might be TRBD1 (6 bases). Germline lookup yields CDR1 ENHRY and CDR2 SYGVKD. This CDR3 is built from 18 residues. The CDR3 DNA is TGTGCCAGCAGTTACTTGGGGGCGAGAGGCCCCGAAGGAGATACGCAGTATTTT. It specifies CASSYLGARGPEGDTQYF.

This clonotype was observed many times. CDR3 sequence (DNA): TGTGCCAGCACCCTAGGGACATATAGCCCCACTGAAGCTTTCTTT. Translated: CASTLGTYSPTEAFF. The chain recombines TRBV2 with TRBJ1-1; a weak D match, TRBD1 (6 bases). The CDR3 loop spans 15 amino acids. In germline, CDR1 is SNHLY, CDR2 FYNNEI. V was trimmed by 7 bases and J by 4 bases, leaving 19 bases between them.